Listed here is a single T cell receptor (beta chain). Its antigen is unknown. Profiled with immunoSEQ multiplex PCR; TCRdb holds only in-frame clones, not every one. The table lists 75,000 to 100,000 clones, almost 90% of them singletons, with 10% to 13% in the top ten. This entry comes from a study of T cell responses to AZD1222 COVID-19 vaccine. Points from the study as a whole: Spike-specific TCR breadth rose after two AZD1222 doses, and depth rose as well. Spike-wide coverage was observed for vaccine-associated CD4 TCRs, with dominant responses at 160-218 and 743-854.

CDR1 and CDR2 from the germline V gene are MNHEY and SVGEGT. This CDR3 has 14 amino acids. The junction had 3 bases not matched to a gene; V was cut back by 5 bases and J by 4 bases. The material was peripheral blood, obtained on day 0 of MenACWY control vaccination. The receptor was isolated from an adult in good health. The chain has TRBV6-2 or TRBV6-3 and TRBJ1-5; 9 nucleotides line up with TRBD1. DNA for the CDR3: TGTGCCAGCAGTAGGACAGGGGCGAATCAGCCCCAGCATTTT. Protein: CASSRTGANQPQHF.